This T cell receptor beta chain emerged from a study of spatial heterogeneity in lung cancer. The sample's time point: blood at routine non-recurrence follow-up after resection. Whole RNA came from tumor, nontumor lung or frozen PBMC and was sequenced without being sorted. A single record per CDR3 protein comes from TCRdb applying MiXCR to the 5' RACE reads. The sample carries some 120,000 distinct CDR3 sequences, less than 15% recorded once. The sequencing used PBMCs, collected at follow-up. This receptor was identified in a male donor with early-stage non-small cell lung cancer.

CDR3 in DNA: TGCGCCAGCGGGGGGGGGCTCCCCAACTACGAGCAGTACTTC. Protein: CASGGGLPNYEQYF. The rearrangement joins TRBV5-1 to TRBJ2-7, with a tentative D call TRBD2 (7 bases). Trimming shortened V by 7 bases and J by 3 bases, and 17 bases separated the two germline ends. The CDR3 covers 14 residues. CDR1 SGHRS and CDR2 YFSETQ come from the germline V gene.